This T cell receptor beta chain derives from a study of CD8+ T cells in alopecia areata. Study conclusions and caveats: There were also resident alphabeta T cells of normal skin sequenced in scalp samples.

Germline loops: CDR1 MNHNY, CDR2 SVGAGI (reference sequence). The CDR3 extends over 15 amino acids. V lost 6 bases and J lost 0, with 13 bases in between. This clone was picked up a small number of times. No antigen is known for it. Following RNA extraction, reverse transcription yielded cDNA that acted as the sequencing template. The protocol was immunoSEQ multiplex PCR, while the TCRdb copy is restricted to in-frame clones and leaves out a portion. This repertoire shows approximately 100,000 clones, 40% to 55% found once; its top ten account for under 0.9%. The receptor comes from a human donor with alopecia areata. The gene calls are TRBV6-6 and TRBJ2-3, with D possibly matching TRBD2 (5 bases). Input material: CD4+ T cells sorted from blood. Written as DNA, the CDR3 is TGTGCCAGCAGAAATAGCGCCTCTAGCACAGATACGCAGTATTTT. Translated, it gives CASRNSASSTDTQYF.